A single count supports the clone carrying this T cell receptor beta chain. This table comes from immunoSEQ multiplex PCR, and its TCRdb copy is limited to in-frame clones, with some not included. The sample consists of around 700,000 clones, 75% to 90% of them appearing once. The sample is drawn from a study of blood T cell repertoires in COVID-19. About the research overall: Acute-phase and convalescent COVID-19 samples originated in the United States, Italy and Spain. The cDNA or gDNA used as material had been derived from T cells, B-cell-depleted T cells, or PBMCs.

V was pared by 8 bases and J by 7 bases, with 8 bases of the junction left unmatched. Per germline, CDR1 MNHEY and CDR2 SMNVEV (reference sequence). This CDR3 region has 13 residues. The sequenced material came from peripheral blood. This TCR was recovered from a woman aged 18-29 years with acute or convalescent COVID-19. The V and J genes are TRBV27 and TRBJ1-2, with 9 bases matching TRBD1. The DNA for the CDR3 is TGTGCCAGCGCCGGGACAGGGCAAGGTGGCTACACCTTC. It translates to CASAGTGQGGYTF.